This T cell receptor (beta chain) was captured in a study of PD-1 blockade in classical Hodgkin lymphoma. Across the whole study: Patients got intravenous nivolumab 3 mg/kg every 2 weeks. The study, taken as a whole, reports: The study found that TCR diversity rose significantly by C4D1 in CD4+ but not CD8+ cells. Reports indicated that newly diagnosed patients had lower baseline TCR diversity than healthy donors did. Baseline diversity resembling that of newly diagnosed patients was seen in complete responders.

The method was immunoSEQ multiplex PCR; TCRdb's version includes in-frame clones alone and lacks a portion of them. The sample carries 29,000 or so clones, 80% to 90% recorded once. As for this clone: Its antigen remains unknown.

As to time point: cycle 4 day 1 (C4D1), after less than 7 weeks of nivolumab. In every patient, relapse followed autologous stem cell transplantation, while exposure to brentuximab vedotin differed. Magnetic depletion of unwanted cells isolated CD4+ T cells from thawed PBMCs. From germline, CDR1 is SGHVS and CDR2 FQNEAQ. The length of the CDR3 is 14 residues. After removal of 2 bases from V and 5 bases from J, the junction contained 4 bases not matched to a gene. The material was CD4+ T cells from blood, obtained before the fourth cycle of nivolumab. The TCR originated in a human donor with classical Hodgkin lymphoma. The rearrangement joins TRBV7-8 to TRBJ1-2; 8 bases agree with TRBD1. The DNA for the CDR3 is TGTGCCAGCAGCTTATCGACAGGGGCATATGGCTACACCTTC. Its translation: CASSLSTGAYGYTF.